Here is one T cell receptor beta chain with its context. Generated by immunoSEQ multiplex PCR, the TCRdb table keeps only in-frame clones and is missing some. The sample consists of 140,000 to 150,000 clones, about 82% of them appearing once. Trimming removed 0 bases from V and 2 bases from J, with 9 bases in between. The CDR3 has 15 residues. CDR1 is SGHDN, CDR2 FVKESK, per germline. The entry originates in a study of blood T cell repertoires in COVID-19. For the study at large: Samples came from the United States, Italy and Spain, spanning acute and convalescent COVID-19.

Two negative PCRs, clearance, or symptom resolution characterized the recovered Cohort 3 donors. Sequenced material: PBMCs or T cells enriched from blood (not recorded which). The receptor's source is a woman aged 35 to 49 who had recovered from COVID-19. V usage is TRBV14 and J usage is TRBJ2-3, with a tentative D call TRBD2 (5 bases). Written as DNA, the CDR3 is TGTGCCAGCAGCCAAGAGAGGGCCGCCACAGATACGCAGTATTTT. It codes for CASSQERAATDTQYF.